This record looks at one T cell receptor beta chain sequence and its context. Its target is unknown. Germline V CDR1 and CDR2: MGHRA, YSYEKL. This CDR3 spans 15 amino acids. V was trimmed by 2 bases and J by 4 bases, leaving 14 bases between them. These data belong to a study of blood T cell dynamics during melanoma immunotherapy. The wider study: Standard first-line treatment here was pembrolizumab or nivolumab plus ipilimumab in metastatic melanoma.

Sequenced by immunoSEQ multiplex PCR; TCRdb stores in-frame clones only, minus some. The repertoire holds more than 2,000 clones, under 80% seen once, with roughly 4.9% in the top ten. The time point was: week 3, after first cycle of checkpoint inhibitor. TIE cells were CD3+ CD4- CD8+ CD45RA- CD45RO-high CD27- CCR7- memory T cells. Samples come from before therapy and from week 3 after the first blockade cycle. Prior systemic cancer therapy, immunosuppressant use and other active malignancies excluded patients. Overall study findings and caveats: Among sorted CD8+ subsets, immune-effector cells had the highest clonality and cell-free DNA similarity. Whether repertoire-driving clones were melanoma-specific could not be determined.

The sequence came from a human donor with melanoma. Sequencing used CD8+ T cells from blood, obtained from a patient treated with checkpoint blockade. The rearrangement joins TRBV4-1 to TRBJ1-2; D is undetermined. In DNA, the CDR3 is TGCGCCAGCAGCCAATCGGTTGGCAGGACCTATGGCTACACCTTC. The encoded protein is CASSQSVGRTYGYTF.